These T cell receptor beta chains were read from a single sample in a study of blood T cell repertoires in COVID-19. Sequencing was performed with immunoSEQ multiplex PCR; in TCRdb, only in-frame clones are kept and a portion is missing. The repertoire holds about 260,000 clones, with roughly 90% as singletons. The sample was peripheral blood. Receptors originate from a human donor in a cohort sampled during active COVID-19. CDR3s include the opening cysteine and the closing phenylalanine or tryptophan. Each record gives: clone size, V gene, D gene, J gene, CDR3 protein, CDR3 DNA. A D gene is named only where the DNA matches it firmly. Size is omitted from some rows. Given values are once, few, many or a class for expanded clones.

abundance: NA
v_gene: TRBV3-1/TRBV3-2
d_gene: NA
j_gene: TRBJ2-7
CDR3aa: CASSQDLRYEQYF
CDR3nt: TGTGCCAGCAGCCAAGATCTACGTTACGAGCAGTACTTC

abundance: NA
v_gene: TRBV24-1
d_gene: TRBD2
j_gene: TRBJ2-2
CDR3aa: CATSDPGTSGTGELFF
CDR3nt: TGTGCCACCAGTGATCCCGGGACTAGCGGCACCGGGGAGCTGTTTTTT

abundance: NA
v_gene: TRBV18
d_gene: NA
j_gene: TRBJ1-1
CDR3aa: CASSALPRGGVNTEAFF
CDR3nt: TGTGCCAGCTCAGCTCTCCCTAGGGGAGGGGTGAACACTGAAGCTTTCTTT

abundance: NA
v_gene: TRBV7-9
d_gene: NA
j_gene: TRBJ1-2
CDR3aa: CASSQRGGYTF
CDR3nt: TGTGCCAGCAGCCAGAGGGGGGGCTACACCTTC

abundance: NA
v_gene: TRBV5-1
d_gene: NA
j_gene: TRBJ1-1
CDR3aa: CASSSWTEDTEAFF
CDR3nt: TGCGCCAGCAGCTCCTGGACAGAGGACACTGAAGCTTTCTTT

abundance: NA
v_gene: TRBV15
d_gene: TRBD1
j_gene: TRBJ2-5
CDR3aa: CATSGRILDRGGAYQETQYF
CDR3nt: TGTGCCACCAGCGGCCGAATTTTAGACAGGGGGGGAGCTTACCAAGAGACCCAGTACTTC

abundance: NA
v_gene: TRBV27
d_gene: TRBD2
j_gene: TRBJ2-5
CDR3aa: CASSFAGVETQYF
CDR3nt: TGTGCCAGCAGTTTTGCGGGGGTGGAGACCCAGTACTTC

abundance: few
v_gene: TRBV6-2/TRBV6-3
d_gene: TRBD1
j_gene: TRBJ2-2
CDR3aa: CASSSTDRGRTGELFF
CDR3nt: TGTGCCAGCAGTTCAACCGACAGGGGGCGCACCGGGGAGCTGTTTTTT

abundance: few
v_gene: TRBV27
d_gene: TRBD1
j_gene: TRBJ1-5
CDR3aa: CASSLYLRGRGQPQHF
CDR3nt: TGTGCCAGCAGTTTATACCTCAGGGGGCGCGGGCAGCCCCAGCATTTT

abundance: NA
v_gene: TRBV19
d_gene: NA
j_gene: TRBJ2-1
CDR3aa: CATEGAGGNEQFF
CDR3nt: TGTGCCACCGAGGGGGCGGGGGGCAATGAGCAGTTCTTC

abundance: NA
v_gene: TRBV28
d_gene: NA
j_gene: TRBJ1-6
CDR3aa: CASSLDFYNSPLHF
CDR3nt: TGTGCCAGCAGCCTAGACTTTTATAATTCACCCCTCCACTTT

abundance: NA
v_gene: TRBV6-5
d_gene: TRBD1
j_gene: TRBJ1-1
CDR3aa: CASSQSRQGATEAFF
CDR3nt: TGTGCCAGCAGTCAATCACGACAGGGAGCGACTGAAGCTTTCTTT

abundance: NA
v_gene: TRBV7-9
d_gene: NA
j_gene: TRBJ2-4
CDR3aa: CASSRTGTSGIQYF
CDR3nt: TGTGCCAGCAGCCGGACCGGGACATCAGGGATTCAGTACTTC

abundance: NA
v_gene: TRBV7-3
d_gene: TRBD2
j_gene: TRBJ2-3
CDR3aa: CASSFAGEDTQYF
CDR3nt: TGTGCCAGCAGCTTCGCGGGAGAAGATACGCAGTATTTT

abundance: NA
v_gene: TRBV7-6
d_gene: TRBD2
j_gene: TRBJ2-7
CDR3aa: CASSSGVTTYEQYF
CDR3nt: TGTGCCAGCAGTAGCGGGGTTACCACCTACGAGCAGTACTTC

abundance: NA
v_gene: TRBV7-2
d_gene: NA
j_gene: TRBJ2-7
CDR3aa: CASSSNIGYEQYF
CDR3nt: TGTGCCAGCAGCTCAAATATCGGGTACGAGCAGTACTTC

abundance: NA
v_gene: TRBV18
d_gene: NA
j_gene: TRBJ2-3
CDR3aa: CASSPIAETSTDTQYF
CDR3nt: TGTGCCAGCTCACCTATAGCGGAAACTAGCACAGATACGCAGTATTTT

abundance: once
v_gene: TRBV6-5
d_gene: TRBD1
j_gene: TRBJ1-4
CDR3aa: CASRLSTGLNEKLFF
CDR3nt: TGTGCCAGCAGATTGTCGACAGGGCTTAATGAAAAACTGTTTTTT

abundance: NA
v_gene: TRBV4-3
d_gene: TRBD1
j_gene: TRBJ1-1
CDR3aa: CASSFYGQGNTEAFF
CDR3nt: TGCGCCAGCAGCTTTTACGGACAGGGGAACACTGAAGCTTTCTTT

abundance: NA
v_gene: TRBV2
d_gene: TRBD1
j_gene: TRBJ2-1
CDR3aa: CARTTPGQGTYNEQFF
CDR3nt: TGTGCCAGAACCACCCCGGGACAGGGGACCTACAATGAGCAGTTCTTC

abundance: NA
v_gene: TRBV5-4
d_gene: NA
j_gene: TRBJ1-6
CDR3aa: CASSFRGIAFGSPLHF
CDR3nt: TGTGCCAGCAGCTTCCGCGGTATAGCCTTCGGTTCACCCCTCCACTTT

abundance: NA
v_gene: TRBV7-8
d_gene: NA
j_gene: TRBJ2-5
CDR3aa: CASSLVGTPRETQYF
CDR3nt: TGTGCCAGCAGCTTAGTGGGGACTCCTAGGGAGACCCAGTACTTC

abundance: once
v_gene: TRBV5-1
d_gene: NA
j_gene: TRBJ2-3
CDR3aa: CASSPRGGVKDTQYF
CDR3nt: TGCGCCAGCAGCCCCCGGGGTGGGGTGAAAGATACGCAGTATTTT

abundance: NA
v_gene: TRBV29-1
d_gene: NA
j_gene: TRBJ2-7
CDR3aa: CSVQAETSYEQYF
CDR3nt: TGCAGCGTGCAAGCCGAGACTTCCTACGAGCAGTACTTC

abundance: NA
v_gene: TRBV5-8
d_gene: TRBD1
j_gene: TRBJ2-2
CDR3aa: CASSLVDRGPGELFF
CDR3nt: TGTGCCAGCAGCTTGGTGGACAGGGGCCCCGGGGAGCTGTTTTTT

abundance: NA
v_gene: TRBV9
d_gene: NA
j_gene: TRBJ1-1
CDR3aa: CASSATGGETEAFF
CDR3nt: TGTGCCAGCAGCGCCACGGGAGGGGAGACTGAAGCTTTCTTT

abundance: NA
v_gene: TRBV29-1
d_gene: NA
j_gene: TRBJ2-7
CDR3aa: CSGEVGREQYF
CDR3nt: TGCAGCGGGGAGGTGGGTAGGGAGCAGTACTTC

abundance: NA
v_gene: TRBV11-3
d_gene: NA
j_gene: TRBJ1-1
CDR3aa: CASILGGRTQALMNTEAFF
CDR3nt: TGTGCCAGCATTCTGGGGGGGCGGACCCAAGCATTAATGAACACTGAAGCTTTCTTT

abundance: NA
v_gene: TRBV6-5
d_gene: TRBD1
j_gene: TRBJ1-5
CDR3aa: CASSQGARSNQPQHF
CDR3nt: TGTGCCAGCAGCCAGGGGGCGAGAAGCAATCAGCCCCAGCATTTT

abundance: NA
v_gene: TRBV6-1
d_gene: NA
j_gene: TRBJ1-4
CDR3aa: CASSEFTGPANEKLFF
CDR3nt: TGTGCCAGCAGTGAATTCACAGGGCCGGCTAATGAAAAACTGTTTTTT

abundance: NA
v_gene: TRBV15
d_gene: NA
j_gene: TRBJ1-2
CDR3aa: CATSIPGQLYGYTF
CDR3nt: TGTGCCACCAGCATCCCTGGACAGCTCTATGGCTACACCTTC

abundance: once
v_gene: TRBV7-7
d_gene: NA
j_gene: TRBJ2-5
CDR3aa: CASSLATPGSETQYF
CDR3nt: TGTGCCAGCAGCCTGGCGACCCCCGGGTCGGAGACCCAGTACTTC

abundance: NA
v_gene: TRBV11-2
d_gene: NA
j_gene: TRBJ2-1
CDR3aa: CASSLGVRRREQFF
CDR3nt: TGTGCCAGCAGCTTAGGGGTCCGGAGGCGTGAGCAGTTCTTC

abundance: NA
v_gene: TRBV5-5
d_gene: TRBD1
j_gene: TRBJ1-2
CDR3aa: CASSRTGAFGYGYTF
CDR3nt: TGTGCCAGCAGCCGGACAGGGGCCTTTGGCTATGGCTACACCTTC

abundance: once
v_gene: TRBV6-5
d_gene: TRBD1
j_gene: TRBJ1-2
CDR3aa: CASIRGQGSYGYTF
CDR3nt: TGTGCCAGCATCCGGGGACAGGGTTCATATGGCTACACCTTC

abundance: NA
v_gene: TRBV7-6
d_gene: NA
j_gene: TRBJ2-3
CDR3aa: CASSLAPRPTASTDTQYF
CDR3nt: TGTGCCAGCAGCTTAGCCCCAAGGCCTACAGCTAGCACAGATACGCAGTATTTT

abundance: NA
v_gene: TRBV6-5
d_gene: TRBD1
j_gene: TRBJ1-1
CDR3aa: CASTGQGVNTEAFF
CDR3nt: TGTGCCAGCACCGGACAGGGGGTGAACACTGAAGCTTTCTTT

abundance: NA
v_gene: TRBV11-2
d_gene: NA
j_gene: TRBJ1-4
CDR3aa: CASSLGASTREKLFF
CDR3nt: TGTGCCAGCAGCTTAGGGGCCAGCACAAGGGAAAAACTGTTTTTT

abundance: few
v_gene: TRBV30
d_gene: NA
j_gene: TRBJ1-2
CDR3aa: CACTETYGYTF
CDR3nt: TGTGCCTGTACAGAGACCTATGGCTACACCTTC

abundance: NA
v_gene: TRBV5-1
d_gene: NA
j_gene: TRBJ2-7
CDR3aa: CASSHDSYEQYF
CDR3nt: TGCGCCAGCAGCCATGACAGCTACGAGCAGTACTTC

abundance: NA
v_gene: TRBV5-6
d_gene: NA
j_gene: TRBJ1-2
CDR3aa: CASTQRGSGRDYGYTF
CDR3nt: TGTGCCAGCACCCAGCGAGGTTCCGGGCGGGACTATGGCTACACCTTC